Sequencing of this T cell receptor beta chain was carried out in a study of T-cell reconstitution after alpha-beta-depleted transplantation in children. Germline CDR1 is LGHNA and CDR2 is YNFKEQ. The CDR3 extends over 18 amino acids. J lost 5 bases, V lost 2 bases, and 10 bases had no gene match. The authors prepared the TCRbeta library with unique molecular identifiers. MiXCR was run by TCRdb on the PCR reads, yielding one entry per CDR3 protein. The table has roughly 30,000 distinct CDR3 sequences, roughly 6.7% seen once. About this clonotype: Its cognate antigen is unknown.

General study results and limits: As was reported, about two months after transplant, alpha-beta T cells came from several hundred expanded graft clones.

The sequence came from a child less than two years old who had a stem cell transplant for acute myeloid leukemia, so the T cells may come from the graft donor. The chain couples TRBV4-2 to TRBJ2-2; 11 bases align to TRBD2. This sample comprised peripheral blood, obtained 60 days after TCRalphabeta/CD19-depleted stem cell transplant. The CDR3 region has the DNA TGTGCCAGCAGCCAATATAGCGGGGGGGCGTGGAGGACCGGGGAGCTGTTTTTT. Translated, it gives CASSQYSGGAWRTGELFF.